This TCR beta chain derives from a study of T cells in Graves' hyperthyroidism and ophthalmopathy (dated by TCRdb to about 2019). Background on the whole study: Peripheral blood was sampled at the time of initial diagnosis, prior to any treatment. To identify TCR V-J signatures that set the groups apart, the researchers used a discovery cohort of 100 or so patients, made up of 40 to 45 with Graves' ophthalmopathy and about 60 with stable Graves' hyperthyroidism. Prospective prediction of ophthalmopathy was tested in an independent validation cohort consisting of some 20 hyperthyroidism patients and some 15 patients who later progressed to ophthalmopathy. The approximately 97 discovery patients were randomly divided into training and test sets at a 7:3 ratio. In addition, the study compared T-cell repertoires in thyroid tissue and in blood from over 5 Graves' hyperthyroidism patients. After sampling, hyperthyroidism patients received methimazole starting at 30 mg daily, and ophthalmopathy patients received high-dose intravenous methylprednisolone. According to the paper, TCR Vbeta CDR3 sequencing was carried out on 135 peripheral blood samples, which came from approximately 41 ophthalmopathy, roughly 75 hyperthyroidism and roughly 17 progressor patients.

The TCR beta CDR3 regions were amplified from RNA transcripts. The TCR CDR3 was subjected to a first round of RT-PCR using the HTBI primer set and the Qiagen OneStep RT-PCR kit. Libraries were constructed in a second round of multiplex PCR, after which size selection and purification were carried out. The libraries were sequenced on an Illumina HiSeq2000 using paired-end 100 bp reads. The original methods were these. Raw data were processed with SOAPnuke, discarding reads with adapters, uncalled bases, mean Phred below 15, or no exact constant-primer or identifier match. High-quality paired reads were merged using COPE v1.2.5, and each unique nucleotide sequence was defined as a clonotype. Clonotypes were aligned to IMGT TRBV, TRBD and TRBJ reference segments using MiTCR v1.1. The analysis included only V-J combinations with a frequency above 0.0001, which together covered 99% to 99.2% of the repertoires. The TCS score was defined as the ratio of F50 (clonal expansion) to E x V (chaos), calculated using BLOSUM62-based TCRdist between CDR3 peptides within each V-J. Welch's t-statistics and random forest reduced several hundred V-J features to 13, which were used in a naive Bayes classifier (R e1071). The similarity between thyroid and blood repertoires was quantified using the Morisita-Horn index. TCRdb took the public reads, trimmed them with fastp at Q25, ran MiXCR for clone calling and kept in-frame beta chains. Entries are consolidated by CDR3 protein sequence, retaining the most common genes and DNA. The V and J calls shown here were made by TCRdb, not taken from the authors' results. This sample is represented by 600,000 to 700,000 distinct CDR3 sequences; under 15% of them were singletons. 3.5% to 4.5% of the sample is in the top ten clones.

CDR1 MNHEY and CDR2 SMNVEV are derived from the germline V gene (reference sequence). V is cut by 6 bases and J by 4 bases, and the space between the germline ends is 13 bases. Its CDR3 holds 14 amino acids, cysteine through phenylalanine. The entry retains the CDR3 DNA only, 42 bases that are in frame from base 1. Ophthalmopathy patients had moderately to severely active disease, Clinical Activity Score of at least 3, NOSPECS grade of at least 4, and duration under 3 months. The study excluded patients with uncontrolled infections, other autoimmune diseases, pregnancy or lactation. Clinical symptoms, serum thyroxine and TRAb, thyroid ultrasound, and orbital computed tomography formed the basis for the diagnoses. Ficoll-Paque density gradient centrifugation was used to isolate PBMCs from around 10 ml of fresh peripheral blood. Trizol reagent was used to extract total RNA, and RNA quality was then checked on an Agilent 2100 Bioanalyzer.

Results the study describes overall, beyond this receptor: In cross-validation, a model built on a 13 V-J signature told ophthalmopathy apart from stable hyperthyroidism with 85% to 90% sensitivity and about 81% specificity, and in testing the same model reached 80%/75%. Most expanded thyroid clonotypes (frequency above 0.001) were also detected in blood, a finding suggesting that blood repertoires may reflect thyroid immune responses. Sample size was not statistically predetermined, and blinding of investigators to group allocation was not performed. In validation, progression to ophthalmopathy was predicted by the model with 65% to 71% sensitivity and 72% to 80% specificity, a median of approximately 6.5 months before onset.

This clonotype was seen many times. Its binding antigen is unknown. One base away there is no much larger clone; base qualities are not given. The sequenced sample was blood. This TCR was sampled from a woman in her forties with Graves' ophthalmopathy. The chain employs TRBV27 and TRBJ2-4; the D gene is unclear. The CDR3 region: CASRARTEKNIQYF. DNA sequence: TGTGCCAGCAGGGCCCGGACGGAAAAAAACATTCAGTACTTC.